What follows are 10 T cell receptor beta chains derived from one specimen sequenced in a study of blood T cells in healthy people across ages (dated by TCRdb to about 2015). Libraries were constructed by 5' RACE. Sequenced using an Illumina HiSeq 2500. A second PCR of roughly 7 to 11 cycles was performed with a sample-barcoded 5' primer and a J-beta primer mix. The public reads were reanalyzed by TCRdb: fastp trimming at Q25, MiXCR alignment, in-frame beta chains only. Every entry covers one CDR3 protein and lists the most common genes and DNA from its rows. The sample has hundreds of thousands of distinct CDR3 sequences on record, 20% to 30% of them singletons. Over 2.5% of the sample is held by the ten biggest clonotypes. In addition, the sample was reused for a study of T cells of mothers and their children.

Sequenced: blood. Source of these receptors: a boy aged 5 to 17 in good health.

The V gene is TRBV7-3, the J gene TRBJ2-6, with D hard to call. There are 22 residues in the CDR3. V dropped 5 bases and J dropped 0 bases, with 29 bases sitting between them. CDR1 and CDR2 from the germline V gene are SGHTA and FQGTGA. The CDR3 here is CASSPNLLSLTLASSGANVLTF. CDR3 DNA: TGTGCCAGCAGCCCAAATTTATTATCTTTAACTCTGGCTAGCTCTGGGGCCAACGTCCTGACTTTC.

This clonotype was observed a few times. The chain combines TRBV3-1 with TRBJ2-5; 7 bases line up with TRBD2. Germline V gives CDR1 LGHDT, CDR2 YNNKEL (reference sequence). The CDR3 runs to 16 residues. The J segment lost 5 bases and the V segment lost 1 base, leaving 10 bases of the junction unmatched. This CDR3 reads CASSQGEGIGQETQYF. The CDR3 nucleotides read TGTGCCAGCAGCCAAGGGGAGGGAATAGGCCAGGAGACCCAGTACTTC.

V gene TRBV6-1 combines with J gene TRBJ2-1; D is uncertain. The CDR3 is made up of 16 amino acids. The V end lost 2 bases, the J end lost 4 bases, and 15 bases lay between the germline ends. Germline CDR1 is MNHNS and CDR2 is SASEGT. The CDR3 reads CASSEFPGSFYNEQFF. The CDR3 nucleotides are TGTGCCAGCAGTGAATTCCCCGGCTCCTTTTACAATGAGCAGTTCTTC.

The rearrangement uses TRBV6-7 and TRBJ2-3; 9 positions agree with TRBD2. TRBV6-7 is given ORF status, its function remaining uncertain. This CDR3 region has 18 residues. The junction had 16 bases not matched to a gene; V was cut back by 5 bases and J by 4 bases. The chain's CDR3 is CASSASSGDNSSADTQYF. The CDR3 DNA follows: TGTGCCAGCAGTGCCTCTAGCGGGGATAATTCAAGCGCAGATACGCAGTATTTT.

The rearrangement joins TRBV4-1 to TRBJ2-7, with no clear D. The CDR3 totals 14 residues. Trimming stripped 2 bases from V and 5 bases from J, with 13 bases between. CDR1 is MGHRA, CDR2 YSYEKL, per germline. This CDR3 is CASSQTTGKHEQYF. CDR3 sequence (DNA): TGCGCCAGCAGCCAAACCACGGGTAAGCACGAGCAGTACTTC.

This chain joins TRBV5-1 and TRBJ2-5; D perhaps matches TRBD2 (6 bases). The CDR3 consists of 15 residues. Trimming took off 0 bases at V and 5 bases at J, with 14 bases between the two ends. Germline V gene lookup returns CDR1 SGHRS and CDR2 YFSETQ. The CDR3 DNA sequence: TGCGCCAGCAGCTTGGCGCAGGCGGCGGGGGAGACCCAGTACTTC. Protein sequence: CASSLAQAAGETQYF.

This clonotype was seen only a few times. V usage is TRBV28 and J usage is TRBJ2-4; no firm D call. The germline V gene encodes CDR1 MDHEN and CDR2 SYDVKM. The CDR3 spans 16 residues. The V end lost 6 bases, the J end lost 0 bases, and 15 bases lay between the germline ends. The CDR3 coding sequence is TGTGCCAGCAGCTCTGATGTCCGAATAGCCAAAAACATTCAGTACTTC. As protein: CASSSDVRIAKNIQYF.

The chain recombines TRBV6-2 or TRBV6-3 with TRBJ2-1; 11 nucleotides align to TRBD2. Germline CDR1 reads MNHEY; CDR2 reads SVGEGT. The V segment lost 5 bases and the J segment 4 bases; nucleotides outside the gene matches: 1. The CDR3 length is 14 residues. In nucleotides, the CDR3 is TGTGCCAGCAGTACTAGCGGGGGTTACAATGAGCAGTTCTTC. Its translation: CASSTSGGYNEQFF.

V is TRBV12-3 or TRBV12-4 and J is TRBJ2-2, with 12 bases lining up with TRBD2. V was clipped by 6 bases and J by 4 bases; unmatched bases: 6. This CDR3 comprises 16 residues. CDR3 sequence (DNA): TGTGCCAGCAGCCGGACTAGCGGGGACAGCACCGGGGAGCTGTTTTTT. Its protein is CASSRTSGDSTGELFF.

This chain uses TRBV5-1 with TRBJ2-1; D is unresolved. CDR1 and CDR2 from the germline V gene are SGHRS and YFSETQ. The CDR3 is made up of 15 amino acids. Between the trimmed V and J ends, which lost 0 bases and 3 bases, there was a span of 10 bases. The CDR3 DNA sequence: TGCGCCAGCAGCTTGGCCGACTCGTACTACAATGAGCAGTTCTTC. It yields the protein CASSLADSYYNEQFF.